What follows is one T cell receptor (beta chain) and its context. This clone has just a few counts. Its antigen has not been determined. The sample holds no much larger clone one base away, and base qualities are not on file. Library creation used the immunoSEQ multiplex PCR assay. The multiplex PCR relied on a mix of 60 forward primers for TCR Vbeta segments and 13 reverse primers for TCR Jbeta segments. The CDR3 region of rearranged TCR beta genes was amplified from genomic DNA with a multiplex PCR assay. Amplified TCR beta libraries were sequenced as 87-base-pair reads on the Illumina HiSeq System. The authors processed their data as follows. In a later analysis, roughly 80 million unique TCR beta chains were counted across the approximately 620 repertoires, and roughly 10 million of these chains were shared by at least two donors. Raw reads were error-corrected and collapsed into unique sequences by a nearest-neighbor algorithm in which closely related sequences were merged to remove PCR and sequencing errors. V, D and J gene segments were assigned by aligning CDR3 sequences to IMGT reference sequences. Each retained sequence needed at least a six-nucleotide match to both a V gene segment and a J gene segment. A rearrangement counted as productive if the CDR3 had no stop codons and remained in frame with V and J, and every other rearrangement counted as non-productive. Following IMGT convention, CDR3 was defined as the stretch from the second conserved V-encoded cysteine up to the conserved J-encoded phenylalanine. Sequences without an unambiguous match to a single V gene segment were excluded from the earlier analysis of 450 to 650 of the donors. In an earlier analysis of 450 to 750 of the donors, a V segment was called functional when productive rearrangements were above 56.7%, and segregating when the standard deviation between donors exceeded 5%. A statistical classification framework was built to diagnose cytomegalovirus status from the catalog of TCR beta chain sequences. V and J gene assignment, in a later analysis, came from comparing TCR nucleotide sequences with IMGT/GENE-DB human TR gene sequences. A later analysis assigned CDR3 sequences and most-parsimonious VDJ recombination scenarios with the TCRdist pipeline. A later analysis defined each TCR beta chain by its CDR3 amino acid sequence plus V-gene family, and excluded reads lacking a unique V-gene family. A later analysis removed several hundred highly shared, low-generation-probability nucleotide sequences to deal with suspected cross-contamination and a sequencing artifact. For each public chain, a later analysis derived a clonal expansion index from normalized ranks of inferred template counts within each repertoire. Generation probabilities in a later analysis came from a VDJ recombination model fitted to out-of-frame rearrangements, and those results were checked against IGoR. A later analysis scored TCR-TCR, TCR-HLA and TCR-CMV co-occurrence with hypergeometric tests, applying a repertoire-size bias correction to TCR pairs. A later analysis estimated false discovery rates by permuting HLA or CMV assignments 20 times. In a later analysis, co-occurring TCRs were grouped using DBSCAN, and TCRdist sequence similarity was added for clustering within HLA-allele-positive subsets. Repertoires with fewer than 30,000 or more than 120,000 public chains, plus five repertoires with anomalous nucleotide sharing, were excluded from co-occurrence clustering. TCRdb took this table from immuneACCESS and kept in-frame rearrangements with V and J called. Such tables lack part of the clones; where checked against another copy, unresolved V genes explain under half of the gap, and the rest is unexplained. That table is the source of V, J and clone size, and D and trimming were worked out from the DNA. This sample comprises around 130,000 clones, 80% of them detected only once. Roughly 5% of the sample is taken by the ten largest.

The data are from a study of cytomegalovirus exposure and HLA in healthy donors (dated by TCRdb to the late 2010s). Some background on the complete study: In an earlier analysis of approximately 500 of the donors, under 300 Gb of sequence data and 100 million or so unique TCR beta sequences from roughly 190 million T cells were reported. An early release that covered more than 550 HLA-typed donors contained about 290 gigabases of sequencing data and tens of millions of unique TCR sequences. The genetic ancestry cluster associated with self-reported Caucasian donors included over 65% of the roughly 410 genotyped donors. The study aimed to test whether cataloging public T cell receptors could reveal signatures of past pathogen exposure. The T cell repertoires of about 700 subjects were profiled by immunosequencing and related to cytomegalovirus serostatus. Besides the first cohort of hundreds of subjects, a separate validation cohort made up of over 100 different subjects was used. To predict cytomegalovirus infection status, the study combined high-throughput TCR immunosequencing, statistical association of individual TCRs with disease status, and machine learning. A later analysis re-examined previously published TCR beta repertoires from roughly 650 donors and added high-resolution HLA genotyping to investigate patterns of TCR occurrence. The later analysis used no new phenotypic data to find candidate immune exposures, relying instead on TCR beta sequences and their occurrence across donors. To decide whether each TCR beta V gene segment behaved as functional or pseudogenic, an earlier analysis of some 580 of the donors relied on high-throughput TCR beta sequencing. Alongside the repertoire data, information on donor age, sex, ethnicity and CMV serostatus was compiled. In a later genetic analysis, genome-wide SNP genotypes for about 55% of the roughly 670 donors were used, and that subset was treated as a discovery cohort. Every discovery cohort repertoire had been produced on one sequencing platform. Class I and class II HLA loci were covered by the typing at four-digit resolution. The number of typed donors differed by locus: roughly 620-630 for A, B, C, DRB1 and DQB1; 500 to 550 for DQA1; some 590 for DPA1; and about 470 for DPB1. Four or five DR-DQ haplotypes were handled as single units for association and clustering because linkage in the cohort was strong. Among 300 to 450 genotyped donors of the cohort, an average of about 240,000 unique TCR beta nucleotide sequences were sequenced per donor, 15% to 20% of them non-productive.

The cohort was made up of 500 to 800 healthy bone marrow donors. At the time of sampling, all cohort members were nominally healthy, though unrecorded immune exposures were likely present. The donor tested CMV seronegative, placing the donor among the roughly 400 seronegative members of the cohort. A peripheral blood sample was provided by each donor, and peripheral blood mononuclear cells were used for TCR beta sequencing. The Qiagen DNeasy Blood Extraction Kit was used to extract genomic DNA from the blood cell samples. Paper-wide results and their limitations: In a later analysis, several top co-occurrence clusters were reported to appear linked to parvovirus B19, influenza, CMV and Epstein-Barr virus. At a false discovery rate of 0.05, a later analysis linked about 16,000 TCR beta sequences to specific HLA alleles. In an earlier analysis of more than 450 of the donors, most TCR beta V segments were observed in productive rearrangements about 87% or about 30% of the time, broadly matching IMGT annotations. A group of highly shared sequence variants was considered likely to be a technical artifact of the sequencing pipeline. According to the authors, the approach could potentially be generalized to other disease states and immunological phenotypes. Correlated functional status among segregating V segments might reflect linkage disequilibrium, but an unknown experimental factor could not be ruled out. Most TCR sequences were seen in very few donors, while some public TCRs were found in many individuals. This cohort had only TCR beta chains sequenced, and the lack of alpha or paired-chain data limited which features could be detected. A later analysis found that most CMV-associated TCR beta chains appeared HLA-restricted, with HLA associations seemingly driven largely by CMV exposure. In a later genetic analysis, a missense DCLRE1C variant was associated with V-gene and J-gene trimming of TCR beta chains, and the association was replicated in an independent cohort. When HLA alleles, especially DR and DQ, strongly co-occurred, attributing TCR associations to individual alleles was difficult. HLA typing was unavailable for some donors at each locus, so association tests used only the typed subset. In both the original and validation cohorts, the classifier was reported to diagnose cytomegalovirus status with high specificity and sensitivity. The study gave a list of 150 to 200 TCR beta chains associated with cytomegalovirus. The earlier analysis of around 600 of the donors excluded about 16 rarely observed V segments, including chromosome 9 orphons, because counts were too low. In a later analysis, HLA-associated TCR beta chains showed more clonal expansion and lower generation probabilities than non-associated chains that were equally common. CMV serostatus was the only immune exposure information available for the cohort. Presence/absence analyses assumed roughly uniform sequencing depth across donors, an assumption that may not hold. A further reported finding was that TCR beta sequences accurately predicted the HLA-A and HLA-B alleles for most subjects in the first cohort. A later genetic analysis reported fewer N-insertions in productive TCRs among donors in an Asian-associated ancestry cluster than the roughly 700-donor mean. Three of the identified cytomegalovirus-associated TCR beta chains were confirmed in vitro to be specific for cytomegalovirus antigens. According to a later analysis, TCR association rates differed among HLA loci, with DRB1 alleles showing the most associated TCRs and HLA-C alleles showing the fewest. Because the 87-base-pair reads could not distinguish some IMGT-functional V segments, including TRBV6-2 and TRBV6-3, those segments were excluded.

The germline V end is reduced by 7 bases and the J end by 7 bases; junction bases left unmatched: 12. CDR3 length: 16 amino acids, cysteine to phenylalanine. Just the 48-base CDR3 DNA is kept, in frame starting at base 1. As encoded in the germline V gene, CDR1 is SGHRS while CDR2 is YFSETQ. The sequenced sample was PBMCs. The origin of this receptor is a man aged 25-40 years in good health and CMV-seronegative. The V and J segments used are TRBV5-1 and TRBJ1-6; 9 central bases correspond to TRBD1. The CDR3 corresponds to CASARLGTGLNSPLHF. In nucleotide form, the sequence is TGCGCCAGCGCCCGGTTGGGGACAGGGTTGAATTCACCCCTCCACTTT.